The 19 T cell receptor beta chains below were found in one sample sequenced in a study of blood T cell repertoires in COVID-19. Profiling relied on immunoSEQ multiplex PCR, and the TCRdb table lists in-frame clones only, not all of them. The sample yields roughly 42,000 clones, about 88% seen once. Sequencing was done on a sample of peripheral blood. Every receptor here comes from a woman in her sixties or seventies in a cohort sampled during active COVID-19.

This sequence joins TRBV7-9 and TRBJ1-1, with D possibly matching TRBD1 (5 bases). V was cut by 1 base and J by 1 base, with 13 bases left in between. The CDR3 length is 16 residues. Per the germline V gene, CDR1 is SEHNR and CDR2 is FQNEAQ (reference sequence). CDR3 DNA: TGTGCCAGCAGCTTAGATGGGGGGTTGGGGAACACTGAAGCTTTCTTT. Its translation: CASSLDGGLGNTEAFF.

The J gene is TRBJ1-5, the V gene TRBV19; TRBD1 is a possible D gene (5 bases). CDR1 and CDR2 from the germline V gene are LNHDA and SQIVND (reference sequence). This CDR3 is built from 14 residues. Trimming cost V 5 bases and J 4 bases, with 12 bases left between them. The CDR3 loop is CASSQGLGNQPQHF. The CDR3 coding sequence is TGTGCCAGTAGTCAGGGTTTAGGTAATCAGCCCCAGCATTTT.

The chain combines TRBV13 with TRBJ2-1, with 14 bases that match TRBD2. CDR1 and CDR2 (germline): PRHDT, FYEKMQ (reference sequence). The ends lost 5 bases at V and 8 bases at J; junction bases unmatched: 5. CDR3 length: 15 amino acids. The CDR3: CASSPRLAGGDEQFF. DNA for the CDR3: TGTGCCAGCAGCCCTCGACTAGCGGGAGGGGATGAGCAGTTCTTC.

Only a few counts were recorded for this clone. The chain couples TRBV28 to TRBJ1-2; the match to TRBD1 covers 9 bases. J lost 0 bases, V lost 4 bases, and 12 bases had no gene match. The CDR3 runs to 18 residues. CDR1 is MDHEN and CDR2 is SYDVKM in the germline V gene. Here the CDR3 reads CASSSPDRGTGANYGYTF. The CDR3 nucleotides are TGTGCCAGCAGTTCCCCGGACAGGGGAACTGGAGCTAACTATGGCTACACCTTC.

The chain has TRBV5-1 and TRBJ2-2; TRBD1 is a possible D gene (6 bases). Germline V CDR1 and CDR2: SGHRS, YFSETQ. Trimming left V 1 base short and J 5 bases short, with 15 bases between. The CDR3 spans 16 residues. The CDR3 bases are TGCGCCAGCAGCTTGCTCGAGACAGGCACAACCGGGGAGCTGTTTTTT. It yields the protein CASSLLETGTTGELFF.

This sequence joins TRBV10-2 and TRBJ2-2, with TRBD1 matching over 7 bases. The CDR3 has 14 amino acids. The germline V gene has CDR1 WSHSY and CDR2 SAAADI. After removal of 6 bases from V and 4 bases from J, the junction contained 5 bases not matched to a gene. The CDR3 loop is CASRRQGATGELFF. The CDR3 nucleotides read TGCGCCAGCAGGAGACAGGGTGCCACCGGGGAGCTGTTTTTT.

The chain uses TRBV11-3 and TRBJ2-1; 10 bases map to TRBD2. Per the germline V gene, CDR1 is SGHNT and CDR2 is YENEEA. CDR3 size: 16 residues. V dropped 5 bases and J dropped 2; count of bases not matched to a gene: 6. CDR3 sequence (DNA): TGTGCCAGCAGCCCCGGGAGCGGGAGGGCCTACAATGAGCAGTTCTTC. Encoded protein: CASSPGSGRAYNEQFF.

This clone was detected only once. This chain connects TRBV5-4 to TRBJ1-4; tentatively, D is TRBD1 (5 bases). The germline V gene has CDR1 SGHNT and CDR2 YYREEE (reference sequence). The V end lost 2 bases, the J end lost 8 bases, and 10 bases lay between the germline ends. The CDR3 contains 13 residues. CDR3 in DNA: TGTGCCAGCAGCTTTCGGGGGGAAGAAAAACTGTTTTTT. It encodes CASSFRGEEKLFF. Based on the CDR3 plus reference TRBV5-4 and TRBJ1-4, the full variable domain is ETGVTQSPTHLIKTRGQQVTLRCSSQSGHNTVSWYQQALGQGPQFIFQYYREEENGRGNFPPRFSGLQFPNYSSELNVNALELDDSALYLCASSFRGEEKLFFGSGTQLSVL.

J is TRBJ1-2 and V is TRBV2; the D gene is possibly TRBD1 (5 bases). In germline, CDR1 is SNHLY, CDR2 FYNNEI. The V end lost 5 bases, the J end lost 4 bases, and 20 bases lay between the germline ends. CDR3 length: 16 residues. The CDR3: CASSLLRGGAPYGYTF. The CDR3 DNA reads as TGTGCCAGCAGTCTCCTCCGGGGAGGGGCCCCCTATGGCTACACCTTC.

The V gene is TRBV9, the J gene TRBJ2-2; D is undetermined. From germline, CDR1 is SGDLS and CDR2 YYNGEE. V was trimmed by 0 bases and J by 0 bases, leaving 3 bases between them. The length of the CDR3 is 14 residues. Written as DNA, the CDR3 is TGTGCCAGCAGCGTAGCCGCGAACACCGGGGAGCTGTTTTTT. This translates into CASSVAANTGELFF.

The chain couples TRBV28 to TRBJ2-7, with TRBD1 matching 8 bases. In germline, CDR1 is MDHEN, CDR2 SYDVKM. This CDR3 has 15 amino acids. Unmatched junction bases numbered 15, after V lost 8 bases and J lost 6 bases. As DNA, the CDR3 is TGTGCCAGCGACCTTGCGGACAGGGCTGTCGGCGAGCAGTACTTC. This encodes CASDLADRAVGEQYF.

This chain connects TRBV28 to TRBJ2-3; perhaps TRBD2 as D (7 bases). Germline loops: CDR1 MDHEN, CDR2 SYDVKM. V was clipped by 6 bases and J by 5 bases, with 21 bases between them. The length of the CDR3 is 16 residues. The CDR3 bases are TGTGCCAGCAGCTCCCCTACGCCGGGGGGCCGAGATACGCAGTATTTT. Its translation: CASSSPTPGGRDTQYF.

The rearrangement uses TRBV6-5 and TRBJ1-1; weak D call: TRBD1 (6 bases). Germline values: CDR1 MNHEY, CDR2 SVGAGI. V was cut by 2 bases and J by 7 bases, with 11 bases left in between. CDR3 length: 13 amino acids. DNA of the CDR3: TGTGCCAGCAGTTACGGGGGGGCGGGTGAAGCTTTCTTT. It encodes CASSYGGAGEAFF.

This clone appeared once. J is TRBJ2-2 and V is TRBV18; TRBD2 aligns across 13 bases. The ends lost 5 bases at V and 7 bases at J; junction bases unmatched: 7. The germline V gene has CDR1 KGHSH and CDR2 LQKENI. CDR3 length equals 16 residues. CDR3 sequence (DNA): TGTGCCAGCTCAGCCGGACTAGCGGGAGATCACGGGGAGCTGTTTTTT. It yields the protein CASSAGLAGDHGELFF. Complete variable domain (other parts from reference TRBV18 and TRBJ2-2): NAGVMQNPRHLVRRRGQEARLRCSPMKGHSHVYWYRQLPEEGLKFMVYLQKENIIDESGMPKERFSAEFPKEGPSILRIQQVVRGDSAAYFCASSAGLAGDHGELFFGEGSRLTVL.

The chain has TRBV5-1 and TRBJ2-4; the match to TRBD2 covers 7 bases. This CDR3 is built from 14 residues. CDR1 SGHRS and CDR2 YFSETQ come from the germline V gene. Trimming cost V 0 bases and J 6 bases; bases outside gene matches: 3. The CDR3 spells CASSLDASGNIQYF. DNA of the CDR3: TGCGCCAGCAGCTTGGATGCTAGCGGAAACATTCAGTACTTC.

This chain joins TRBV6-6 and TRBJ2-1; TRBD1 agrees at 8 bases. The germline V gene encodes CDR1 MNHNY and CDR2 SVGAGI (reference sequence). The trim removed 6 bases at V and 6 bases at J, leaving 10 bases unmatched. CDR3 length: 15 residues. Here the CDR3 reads CASRPTGDLGNEQFF. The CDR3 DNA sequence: TGTGCCAGCAGGCCGACAGGGGACCTGGGCAATGAGCAGTTCTTC.

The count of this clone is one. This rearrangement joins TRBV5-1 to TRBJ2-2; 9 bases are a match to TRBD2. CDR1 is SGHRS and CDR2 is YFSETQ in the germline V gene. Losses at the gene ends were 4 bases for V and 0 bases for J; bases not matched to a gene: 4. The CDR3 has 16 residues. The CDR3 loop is CASSGAGGSNTGELFF. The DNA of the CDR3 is TGCGCCAGCAGCGGAGCGGGAGGTTCGAACACCGGGGAGCTGTTTTTT.

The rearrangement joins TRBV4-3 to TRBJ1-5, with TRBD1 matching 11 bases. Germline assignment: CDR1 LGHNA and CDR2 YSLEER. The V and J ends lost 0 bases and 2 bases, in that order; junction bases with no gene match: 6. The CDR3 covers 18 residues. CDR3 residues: CASSQELDRGLGNQPQHF. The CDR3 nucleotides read TGCGCCAGCAGCCAAGAACTGGACAGGGGGCTCGGCAATCAGCCCCAGCATTTT.

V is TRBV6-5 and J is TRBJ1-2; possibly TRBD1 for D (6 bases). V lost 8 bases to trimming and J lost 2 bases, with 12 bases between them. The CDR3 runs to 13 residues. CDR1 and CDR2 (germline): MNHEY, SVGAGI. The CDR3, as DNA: TGTGCCAGCGACAACAGGGAGAACTATGGCTACACCTTC. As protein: CASDNRENYGYTF.